These T cell receptor beta chains were read from a single sample in a study of blood T cells in healthy people across ages. MiXCR, run by TCRdb on the 5' RACE reads, gives a single entry per CDR3 protein. The data hold some 1.5 million distinct CDR3 sequences, with roughly 27% observed a single time. Material for sequencing was blood. These receptors all come from a woman under 40 in good health. The CDR3 runs from the conserved cysteine through the conserved F or W. The D gene is left open where the match is weak. Size values are once, few and many counts, or a class for expanded clones, and some rows have none.

clone size	D gene	V gene	J gene	CDR3 DNA	CDR3 protein
.	.	TRBV11-1	TRBJ1-2	TGTGCCAGCAGCTTATTCGGCCTTGGGGGAGGCTACACCTTC	CASSLFGLGGGYTF
few	.	TRBV28	TRBJ1-5	TGTGCCAGCAGGCGACAAATCAATCAGCCCCAGCATTTT	CASRRQINQPQHF
.	.	TRBV5-6	TRBJ2-7	TGTGCCAGCAGCGTACTACAGGGTGTCGAGCAGTACTTC	CASSVLQGVEQYF
few	TRBD2	TRBV20-1	TRBJ2-5	TGCAGTGCTAGCTCGACCGGCCTCGCGGGGGGGCAAGAGACCCAGTACTTC	CSASSTGLAGGQETQYF
.	TRBD1	TRBV5-1	TRBJ2-4	TGCGCCAGCAGCGTATTCCGGGACAGGGGCAACATTCAGTACTTC	CASSVFRDRGNIQYF
many	TRBD2	TRBV7-9	TRBJ2-5	TGTGCCAGCAGCTTTGGGACTAGCGGGGGGCAAGAGACCCAGTACTTC	CASSFGTSGGQETQYF
.	.	TRBV6-6	TRBJ2-2	TGTGCCAGCAGTTATCTCGGTGGCAACACCGGGGAGCTGTTTTTT	CASSYLGGNTGELFF
many	.	TRBV3-1	TRBJ1-6	TGTGCCAGCAGCCATCGTGAGGCTCAAAGAGTACCCCTCCACTTT	CASSHREAQRVPLHF
.	.	TRBV7-6	TRBJ1-2	TGTGCCAGCAGCTTAGGGGTCGGGGGGTCGTACTATGGCTACACCTTC	CASSLGVGGSYYGYTF
.	TRBD1	TRBV2	TRBJ2-7	TGTGCCAGCAAGGACAACAGGGGCCGCCTCTACGAGCAGTACTTC	CASKDNRGRLYEQYF
.	.	TRBV29-1	TRBJ1-1	TGCAGCGTTGAGGGGGGAAATACGAACACTGAAGCTTTCTTT	CSVEGGNTNTEAFF
many	.	TRBV5-1	TRBJ2-6	TGCGCCAGCATCGAAACCTCTGGGGCCAACGTCCTGACTTTC	CASIETSGANVLTF
.	.	TRBV5-5	TRBJ2-7	TGTGCCGGCAGCTTGGGGGCGGGGTCCTCCTACGAGCAGTACTTC	CAGSLGAGSSYEQYF
.	TRBD1	TRBV30	TRBJ2-7	TGTGCCTGGAGTATAACCGGGACAGGGCTAAAAGAGCAGTACTTC	CAWSITGTGLKEQYF
.	TRBD1	TRBV2	TRBJ2-7	TGTGCCAGCAGTGGGATGACAGGGTCACTATACGAGCAGTACTTC	CASSGMTGSLYEQYF
.	TRBD2	TRBV6-2/TRBV6-3	TRBJ2-3	TGTGCCAGCACCGACCGGACTAGCGGGGGAGATACGCAGTATTTT	CASTDRTSGGDTQYF
.	.	TRBV12-5	TRBJ2-3	TGTGCTAGTGCCGGTCCCACCTTAAGGGATACGCAGTATTTT	CASAGPTLRDTQYF